This T cell receptor (beta chain) was profiled in a study of beta chain features in type 1 diabetes. The V gene end was trimmed by 1 base and the J gene end by 5 bases; junction bases not matched to a gene: 4. This CDR3 is built from 16 residues. CDR1 MGHRA and CDR2 YSYEKL come from the germline V gene. This clone was found a few times. Its antigen is not identified. At the DNA level, this CDR3 is encoded by other sequences in the same sample as well. TCRB transcripts that were expressed got sequenced, as all of the isolated RNA had been reverse transcribed. Generated by immunoSEQ multiplex PCR, the TCRdb table keeps only in-frame clones and is missing some. This table has roughly 180,000 clones, roughly 8% appearing once. Findings and limits, study-wide: Moderately but significantly shorter TCRB CDR3s were found in Type 1 diabetes patients in all four CD4+ subsets.

The sample taken for sequencing was central memory CD4+ T cells from blood. This TCR came from a man aged 18 to 29 with type 1 diabetes. This rearrangement joins TRBV4-1 to TRBJ2-1, with TRBD2 matching 11 bases. In DNA, the CDR3 is TGCGCCAGCAGCCAAGGACCGGGACTAGCGGACAATGAGCAGTTCTTC. This sequence encodes CASSQGPGLADNEQFF.